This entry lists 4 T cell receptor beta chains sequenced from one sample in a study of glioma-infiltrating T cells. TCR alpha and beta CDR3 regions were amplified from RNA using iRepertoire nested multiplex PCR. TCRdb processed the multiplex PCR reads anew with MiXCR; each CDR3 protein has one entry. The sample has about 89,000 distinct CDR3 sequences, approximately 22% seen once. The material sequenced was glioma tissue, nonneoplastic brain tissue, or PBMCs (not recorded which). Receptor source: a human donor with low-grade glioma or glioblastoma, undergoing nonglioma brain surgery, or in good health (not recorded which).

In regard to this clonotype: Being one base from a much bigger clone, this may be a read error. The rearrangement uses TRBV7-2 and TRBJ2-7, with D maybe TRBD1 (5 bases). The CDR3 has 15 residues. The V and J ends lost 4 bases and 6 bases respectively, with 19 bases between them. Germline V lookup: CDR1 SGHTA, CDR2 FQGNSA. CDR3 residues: CASSSSPRQTCEQYF. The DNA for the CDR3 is TGTGCCAGCAGCTCCTCCCCCCGACAGACCTGCGAGCAGTACTTC.

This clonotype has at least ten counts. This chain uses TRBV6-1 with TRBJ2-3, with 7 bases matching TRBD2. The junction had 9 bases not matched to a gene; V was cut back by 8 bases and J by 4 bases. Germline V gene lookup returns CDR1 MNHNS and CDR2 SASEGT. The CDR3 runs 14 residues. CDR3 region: CASSGGRKPDTQYF. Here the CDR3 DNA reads TGTGCCAGCTCCGGCGGGAGAAAACCAGATACGCAGTATTTT.

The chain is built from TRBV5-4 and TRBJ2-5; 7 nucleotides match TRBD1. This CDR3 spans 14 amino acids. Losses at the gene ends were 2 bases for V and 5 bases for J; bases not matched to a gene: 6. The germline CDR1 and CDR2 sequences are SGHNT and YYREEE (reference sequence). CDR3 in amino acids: CASSLDRVSETQYF. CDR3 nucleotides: TGTGCCAGCAGCTTAGACAGGGTTTCGGAGACCCAGTACTTC.

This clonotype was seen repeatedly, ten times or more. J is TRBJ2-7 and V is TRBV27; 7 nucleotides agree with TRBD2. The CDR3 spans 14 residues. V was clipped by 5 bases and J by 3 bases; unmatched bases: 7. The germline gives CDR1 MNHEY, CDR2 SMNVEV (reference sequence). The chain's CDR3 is CASSRPGEGYEQYF. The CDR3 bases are TGTGCCAGCAGTAGACCGGGGGAGGGCTACGAGCAGTACTTC.